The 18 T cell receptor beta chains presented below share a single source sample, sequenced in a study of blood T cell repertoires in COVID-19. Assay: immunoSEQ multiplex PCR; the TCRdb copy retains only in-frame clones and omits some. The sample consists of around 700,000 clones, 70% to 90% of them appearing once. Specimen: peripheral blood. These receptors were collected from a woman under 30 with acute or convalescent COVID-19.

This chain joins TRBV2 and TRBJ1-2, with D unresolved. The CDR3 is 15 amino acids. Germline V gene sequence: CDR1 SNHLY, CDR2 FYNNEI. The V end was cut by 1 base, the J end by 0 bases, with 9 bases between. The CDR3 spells CASSEGELTNYGYTF. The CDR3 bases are TGTGCCAGCAGTGAAGGGGAGCTAACTAACTATGGCTACACCTTC.

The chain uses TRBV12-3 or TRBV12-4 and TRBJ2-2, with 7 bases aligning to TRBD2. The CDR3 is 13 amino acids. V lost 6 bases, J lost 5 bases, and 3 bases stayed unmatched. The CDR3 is CASRPGGTGELFF. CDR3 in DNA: TGTGCCAGCAGGCCCGGGGGGACCGGGGAGCTGTTTTTT.

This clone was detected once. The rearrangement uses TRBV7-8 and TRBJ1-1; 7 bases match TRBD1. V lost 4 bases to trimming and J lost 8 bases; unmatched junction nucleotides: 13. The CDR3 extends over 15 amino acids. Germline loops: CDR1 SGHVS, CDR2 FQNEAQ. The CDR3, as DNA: TGTGCCAGCAGCTCAAGGGACAGATGGAAGGGCGAAGCTTTCTTT. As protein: CASSSRDRWKGEAFF.

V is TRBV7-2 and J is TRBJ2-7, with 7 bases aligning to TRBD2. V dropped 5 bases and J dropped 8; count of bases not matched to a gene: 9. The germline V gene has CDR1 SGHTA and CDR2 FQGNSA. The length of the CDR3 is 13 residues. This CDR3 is CASSPIQREQQYF. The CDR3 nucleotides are TGTGCCAGCAGCCCAATCCAGCGGGAACAGCAGTACTTC.

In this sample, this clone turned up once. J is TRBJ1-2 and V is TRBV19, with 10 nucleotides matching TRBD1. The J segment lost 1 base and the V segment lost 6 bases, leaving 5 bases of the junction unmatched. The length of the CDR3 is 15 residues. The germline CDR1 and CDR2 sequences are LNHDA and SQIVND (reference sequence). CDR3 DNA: TGTGCCAGTAGAACCTGGACAGGGGGTAACTATGGCTACACCTTC. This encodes CASRTWTGGNYGYTF.

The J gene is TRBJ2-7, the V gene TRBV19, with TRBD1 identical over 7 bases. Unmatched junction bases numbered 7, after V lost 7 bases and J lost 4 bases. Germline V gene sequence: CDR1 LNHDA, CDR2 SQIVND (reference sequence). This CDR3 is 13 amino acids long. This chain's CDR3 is CASTDRDSYEQYF. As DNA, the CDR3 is TGTGCCAGTACCGATAGGGACAGTTACGAGCAGTACTTC. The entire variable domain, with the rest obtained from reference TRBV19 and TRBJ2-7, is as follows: DGGITQSPKYLFRKEGQNVTLSCEQNLNHDAMYWYRQDPGQGLRLIYYSQIVNDFQKGDIAEGYSVSREKKESFPLTVTSAQKNPTAFYLCASTDRDSYEQYFGPGTRLTVT.

The CDR3 spells CATSDFRRGSRTGELFF. The CDR3 region has the DNA TGTGCCACCAGTGATTTCCGAAGAGGGTCACGAACCGGGGAGCTGTTTTTT. This chain links TRBV24-1 with TRBJ2-2, with a tentative D call TRBD2 (5 bases). The ends were cut back, 1 base at V and 5 bases at J, with 16 bases in the middle. The CDR3 extends over 17 amino acids. Germline V gene sequence: CDR1 KGHDR, CDR2 SFDVKD.

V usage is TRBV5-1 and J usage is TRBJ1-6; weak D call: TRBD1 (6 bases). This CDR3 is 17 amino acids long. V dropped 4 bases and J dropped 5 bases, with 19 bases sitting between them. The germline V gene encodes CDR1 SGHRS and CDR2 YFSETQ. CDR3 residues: CASSRREGGTNNSPLHF. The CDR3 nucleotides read TGCGCCAGCAGCCGCCGCGAGGGGGGGACGAATAATTCACCCCTCCACTTT. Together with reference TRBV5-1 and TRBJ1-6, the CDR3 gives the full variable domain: KAGVTQTPRYLIKTRGQQVTLSCSPISGHRSVSWYQQTPGQGLQFLFEYFSETQRNKGNFPGRFSGRQFSNSRSEMNVSTLELGDSALYLCASSRREGGTNNSPLHFGNGTRLTVT.

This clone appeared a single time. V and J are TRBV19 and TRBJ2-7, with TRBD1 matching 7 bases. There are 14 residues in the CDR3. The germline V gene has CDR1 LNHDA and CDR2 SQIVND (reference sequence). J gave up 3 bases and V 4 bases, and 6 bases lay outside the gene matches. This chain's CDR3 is CASSTQTGSYEQYF. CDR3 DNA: TGTGCCAGTAGTACGCAGACAGGGAGCTACGAGCAGTACTTC.

CDR3 nucleotides: TGTGCCAGTAGTCGGGGATTATCTAACTATGGCTACACCTTC. Translating it yields CASSRGLSNYGYTF. The rearrangement joins TRBV19 to TRBJ1-2; no clear D. The CDR3 is 14 residues long. Germline-derived CDR1 and CDR2 are LNHDA and SQIVND (reference sequence). The V gene lost 5 bases and the J gene lost 0 bases, with 10 bases spanning the gap.

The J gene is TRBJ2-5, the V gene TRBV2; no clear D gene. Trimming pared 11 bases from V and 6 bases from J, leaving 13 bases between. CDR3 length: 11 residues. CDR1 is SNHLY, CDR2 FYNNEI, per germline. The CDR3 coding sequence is TGTGCCGGAGAAGGAGCCAAGACCCAGTACTTC. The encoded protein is CAGEGAKTQYF.

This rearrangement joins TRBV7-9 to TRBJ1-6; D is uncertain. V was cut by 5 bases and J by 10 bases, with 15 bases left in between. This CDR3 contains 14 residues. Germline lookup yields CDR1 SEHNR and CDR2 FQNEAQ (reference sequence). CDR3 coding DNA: TGTGCCAGCAGCCATGACATGGGAGAATCACCCCTCCACTTT. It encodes CASSHDMGESPLHF. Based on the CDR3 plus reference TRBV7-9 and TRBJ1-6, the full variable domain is DTGVSQNPRHKITKRGQNVTFRCDPISEHNRLYWYRQTLGQGPEFLTYFQNEAQLEKSRLLSDRFSAERPKGSFSTLEIQRTEQGDSAMYLCASSHDMGESPLHFGNGTRLTVT.

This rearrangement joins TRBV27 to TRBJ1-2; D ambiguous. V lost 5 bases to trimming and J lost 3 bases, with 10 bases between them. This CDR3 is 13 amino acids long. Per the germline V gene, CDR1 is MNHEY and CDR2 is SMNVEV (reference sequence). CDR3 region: CASSGSGDYGYTF. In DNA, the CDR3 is TGTGCCAGCAGTGGATCCGGGGACTATGGCTACACCTTC.

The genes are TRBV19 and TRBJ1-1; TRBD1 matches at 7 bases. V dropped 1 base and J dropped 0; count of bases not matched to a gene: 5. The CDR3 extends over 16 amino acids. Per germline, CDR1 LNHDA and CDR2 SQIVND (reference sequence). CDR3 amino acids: CASSIATGRLNTEAFF. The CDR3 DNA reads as TGTGCCAGTAGTATAGCGACAGGGAGATTGAACACTGAAGCTTTCTTT.

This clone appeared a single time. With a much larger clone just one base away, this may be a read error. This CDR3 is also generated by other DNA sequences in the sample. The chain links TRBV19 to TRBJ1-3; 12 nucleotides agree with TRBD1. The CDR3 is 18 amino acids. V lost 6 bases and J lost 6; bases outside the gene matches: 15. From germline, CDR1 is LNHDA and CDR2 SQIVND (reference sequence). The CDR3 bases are TGTGCCAGTAGGCGGGGGACAACGGGACAGGGGGCTTCAAACACCATATATTTT. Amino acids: CASRRGTTGQGASNTIYF.

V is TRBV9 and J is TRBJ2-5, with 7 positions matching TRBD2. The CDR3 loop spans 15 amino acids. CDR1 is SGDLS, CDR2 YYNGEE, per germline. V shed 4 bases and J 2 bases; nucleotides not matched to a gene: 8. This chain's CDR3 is CASSPSAGVQETQYF. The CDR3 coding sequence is TGTGCCAGCAGCCCTTCGGCGGGGGTGCAAGAGACCCAGTACTTC.

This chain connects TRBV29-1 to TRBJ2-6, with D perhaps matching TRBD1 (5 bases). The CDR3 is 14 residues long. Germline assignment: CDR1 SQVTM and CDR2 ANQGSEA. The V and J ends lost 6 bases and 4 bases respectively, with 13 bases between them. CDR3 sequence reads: CSVGWGGGANVLTF. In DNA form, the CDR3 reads TGCAGCGTCGGCTGGGGCGGCGGGGCCAACGTCCTGACTTTC. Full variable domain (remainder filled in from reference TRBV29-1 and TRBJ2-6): SAVISQKPSRDICQRGTSLTIQCQVDSQVTMMFWYRQQPGQSLTLIATANQGSEATYESGFVIDKFPISRPNLTFSTLTVSNMSPEDSSIYLCSVGWGGGANVLTFGAGSRLTVL.

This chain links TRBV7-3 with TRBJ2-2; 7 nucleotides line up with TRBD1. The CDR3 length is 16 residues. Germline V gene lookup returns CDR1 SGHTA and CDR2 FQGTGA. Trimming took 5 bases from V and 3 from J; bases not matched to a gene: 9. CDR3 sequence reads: CASSRWDSFYTGELFF. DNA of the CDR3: TGTGCCAGCAGCCGATGGGACAGCTTCTACACCGGGGAGCTGTTTTTT.